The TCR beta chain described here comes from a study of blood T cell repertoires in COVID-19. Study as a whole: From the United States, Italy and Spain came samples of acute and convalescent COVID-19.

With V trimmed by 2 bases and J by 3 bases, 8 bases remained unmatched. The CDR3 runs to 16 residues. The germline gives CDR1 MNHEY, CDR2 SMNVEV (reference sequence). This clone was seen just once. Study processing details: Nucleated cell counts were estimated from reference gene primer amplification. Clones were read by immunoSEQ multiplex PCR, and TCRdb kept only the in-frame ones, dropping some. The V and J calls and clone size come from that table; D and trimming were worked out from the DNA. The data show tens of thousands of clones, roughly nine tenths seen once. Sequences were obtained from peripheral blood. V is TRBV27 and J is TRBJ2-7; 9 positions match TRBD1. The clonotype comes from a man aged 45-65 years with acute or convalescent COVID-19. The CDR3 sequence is CASSLLPGQGFYEQYF. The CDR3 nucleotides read TGTGCCAGCAGTTTACTCCCGGGACAGGGATTCTACGAGCAGTACTTC.